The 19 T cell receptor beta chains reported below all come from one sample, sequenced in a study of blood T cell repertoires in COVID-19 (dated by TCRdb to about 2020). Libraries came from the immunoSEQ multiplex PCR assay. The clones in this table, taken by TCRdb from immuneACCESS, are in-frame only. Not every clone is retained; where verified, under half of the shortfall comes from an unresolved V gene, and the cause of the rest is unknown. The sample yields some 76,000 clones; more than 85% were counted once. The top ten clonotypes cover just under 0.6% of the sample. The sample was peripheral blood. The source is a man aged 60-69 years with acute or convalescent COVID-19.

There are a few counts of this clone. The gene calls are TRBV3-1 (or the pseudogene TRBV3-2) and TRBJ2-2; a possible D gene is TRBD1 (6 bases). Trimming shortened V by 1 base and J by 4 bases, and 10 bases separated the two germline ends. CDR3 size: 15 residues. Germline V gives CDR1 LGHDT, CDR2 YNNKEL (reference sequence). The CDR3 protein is CASSQGLRGTGELFF. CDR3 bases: TGTGCCAGCAGCCAAGGCCTCAGGGGCACCGGGGAGCTGTTTTTT.

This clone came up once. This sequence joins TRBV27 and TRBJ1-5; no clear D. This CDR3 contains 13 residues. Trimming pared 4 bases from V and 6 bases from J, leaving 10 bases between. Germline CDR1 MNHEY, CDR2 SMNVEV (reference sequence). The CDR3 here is CASSSHTTQPQHF. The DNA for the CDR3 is TGTGCCAGCAGTTCCCATACTACTCAGCCCCAGCATTTT.

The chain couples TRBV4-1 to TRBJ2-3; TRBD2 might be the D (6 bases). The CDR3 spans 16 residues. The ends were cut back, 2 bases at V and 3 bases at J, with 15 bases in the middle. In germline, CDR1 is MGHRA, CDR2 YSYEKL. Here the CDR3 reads CASSQSSGVGTDTQYF. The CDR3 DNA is TGCGCCAGCAGCCAAAGTTCGGGAGTCGGGACAGATACGCAGTATTTT.

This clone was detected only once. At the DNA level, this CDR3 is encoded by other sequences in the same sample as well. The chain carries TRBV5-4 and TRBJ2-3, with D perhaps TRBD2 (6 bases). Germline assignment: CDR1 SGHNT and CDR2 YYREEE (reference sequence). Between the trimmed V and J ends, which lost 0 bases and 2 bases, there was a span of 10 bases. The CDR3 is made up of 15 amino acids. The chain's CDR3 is CASSLDRGFTDTQYF. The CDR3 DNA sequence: TGTGCCAGCAGCTTGGACCGGGGGTTCACAGATACGCAGTATTTT.

The CDR3 protein is CASSLTGINNSPLHF. The DNA of the CDR3 is TGTGCCAGCAGCTTGACAGGGATCAATAATTCACCCCTCCACTTT. The chain combines TRBV7-3 with TRBJ1-6; 7 nucleotides match TRBD1. Germline CDR1 SGHTA, CDR2 FQGTGA. This CDR3 region has 15 residues. Losses at the gene ends were 3 bases for V and 5 bases for J; bases not matched to a gene: 4.

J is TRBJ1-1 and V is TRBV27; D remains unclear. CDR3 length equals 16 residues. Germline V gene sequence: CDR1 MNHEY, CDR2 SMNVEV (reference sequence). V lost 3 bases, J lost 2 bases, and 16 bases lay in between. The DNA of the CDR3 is TGTGCCAGCAGTTTGACCAGCGGGTCGGGAAACACTGAAGCTTTCTTT. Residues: CASSLTSGSGNTEAFF.

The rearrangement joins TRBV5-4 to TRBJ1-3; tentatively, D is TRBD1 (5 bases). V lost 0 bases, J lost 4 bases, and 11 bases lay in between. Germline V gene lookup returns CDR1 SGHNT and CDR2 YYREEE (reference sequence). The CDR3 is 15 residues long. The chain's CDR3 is CASSLAGGGGNTIYF. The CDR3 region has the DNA TGTGCCAGCAGCTTGGCGGGGGGTGGCGGAAACACCATATATTTT.

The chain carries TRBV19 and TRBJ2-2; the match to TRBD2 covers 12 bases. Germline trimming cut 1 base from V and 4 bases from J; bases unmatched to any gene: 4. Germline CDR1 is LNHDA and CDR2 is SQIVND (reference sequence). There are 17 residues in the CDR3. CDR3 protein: CASSIGTSGEFTGELFF. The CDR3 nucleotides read TGTGCCAGTAGTATAGGGACTAGCGGGGAGTTCACCGGGGAGCTGTTTTTT.

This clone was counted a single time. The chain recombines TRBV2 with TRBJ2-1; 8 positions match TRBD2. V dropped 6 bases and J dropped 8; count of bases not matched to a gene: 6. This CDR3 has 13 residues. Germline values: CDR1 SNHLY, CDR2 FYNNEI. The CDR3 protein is CASSRLAIDEQFF. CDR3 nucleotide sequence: TGTGCCAGCAGCCGACTAGCGATCGATGAGCAGTTCTTC.

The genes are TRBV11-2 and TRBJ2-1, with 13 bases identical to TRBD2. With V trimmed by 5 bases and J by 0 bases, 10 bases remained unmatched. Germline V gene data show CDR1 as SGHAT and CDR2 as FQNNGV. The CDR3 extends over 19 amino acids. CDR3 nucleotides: TGTGCCAGCAGCCGGACTAGCGGGAGCGTGTCAGTCTCCTACAATGAGCAGTTCTTC. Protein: CASSRTSGSVSVSYNEQFF.

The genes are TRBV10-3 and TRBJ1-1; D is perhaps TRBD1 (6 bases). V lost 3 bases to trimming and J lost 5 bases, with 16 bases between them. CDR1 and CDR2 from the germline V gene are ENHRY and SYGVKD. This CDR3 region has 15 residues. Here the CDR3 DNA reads TGTGCCATCAGTGATTTGTTGGGGGCCGGGACTGAAGCTTTCTTT. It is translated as CAISDLLGAGTEAFF.

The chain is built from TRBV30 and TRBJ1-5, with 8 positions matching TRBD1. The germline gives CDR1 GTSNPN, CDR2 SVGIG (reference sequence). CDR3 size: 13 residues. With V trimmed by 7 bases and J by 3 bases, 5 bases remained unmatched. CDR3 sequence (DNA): TGTGCCTCCGGGACAGGCAACAATCAGCCCCAGCATTTT. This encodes CASGTGNNQPQHF.

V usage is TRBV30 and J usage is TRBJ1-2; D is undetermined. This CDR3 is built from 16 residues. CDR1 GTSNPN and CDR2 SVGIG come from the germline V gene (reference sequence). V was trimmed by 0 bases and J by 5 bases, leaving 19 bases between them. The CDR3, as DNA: TGTGCCTGGAGTGTACTGTCCGCAGGATTTAGTTATGGCTACACCTTC. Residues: CAWSVLSAGFSYGYTF.

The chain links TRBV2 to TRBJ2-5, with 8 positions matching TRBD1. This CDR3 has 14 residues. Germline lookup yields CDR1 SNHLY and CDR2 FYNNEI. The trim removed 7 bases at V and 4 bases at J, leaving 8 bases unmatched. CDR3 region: CASTGQGVGETQYF. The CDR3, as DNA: TGTGCCAGCACCGGACAGGGAGTGGGAGAGACCCAGTACTTC.

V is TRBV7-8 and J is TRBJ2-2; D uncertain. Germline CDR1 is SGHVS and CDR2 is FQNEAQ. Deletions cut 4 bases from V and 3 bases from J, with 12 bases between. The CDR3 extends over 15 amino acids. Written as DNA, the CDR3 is TGTGCCAGCAGCTCGTACAGCCGAGACACCGGGGAGCTGTTTTTT. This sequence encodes CASSSYSRDTGELFF.

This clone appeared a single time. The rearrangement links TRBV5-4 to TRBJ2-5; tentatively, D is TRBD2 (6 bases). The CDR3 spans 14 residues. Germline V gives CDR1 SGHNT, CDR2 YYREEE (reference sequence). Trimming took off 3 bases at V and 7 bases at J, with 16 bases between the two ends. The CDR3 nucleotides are TGTGCCAGCAGCTACCGGGACTTAGATCGGACCCAGTACTTC. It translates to CASSYRDLDRTQYF.

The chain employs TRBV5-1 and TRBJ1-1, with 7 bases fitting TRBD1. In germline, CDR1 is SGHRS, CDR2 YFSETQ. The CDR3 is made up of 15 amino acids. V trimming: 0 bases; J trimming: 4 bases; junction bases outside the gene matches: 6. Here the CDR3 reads CASSLGDREVTEAFF. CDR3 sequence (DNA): TGCGCCAGCAGCTTGGGTGACAGGGAAGTCACTGAAGCTTTCTTT. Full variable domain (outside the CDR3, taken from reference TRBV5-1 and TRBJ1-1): KAGVTQTPRYLIKTRGQQVTLSCSPISGHRSVSWYQQTPGQGLQFLFEYFSETQRNKGNFPGRFSGRQFSNSRSEMNVSTLELGDSALYLCASSLGDREVTEAFFGQGTRLTVV.

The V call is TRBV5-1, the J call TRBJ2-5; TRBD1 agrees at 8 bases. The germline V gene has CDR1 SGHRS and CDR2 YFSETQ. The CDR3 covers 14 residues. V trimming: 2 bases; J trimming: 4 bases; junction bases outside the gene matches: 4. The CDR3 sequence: CASSFDRGGETQYF. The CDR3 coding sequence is TGCGCCAGCAGCTTCGACAGGGGTGGAGAGACCCAGTACTTC. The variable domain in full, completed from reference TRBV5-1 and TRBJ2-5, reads KAGVTQTPRYLIKTRGQQVTLSCSPISGHRSVSWYQQTPGQGLQFLFEYFSETQRNKGNFPGRFSGRQFSNSRSEMNVSTLELGDSALYLCASSFDRGGETQYFGPGTRLLVL.

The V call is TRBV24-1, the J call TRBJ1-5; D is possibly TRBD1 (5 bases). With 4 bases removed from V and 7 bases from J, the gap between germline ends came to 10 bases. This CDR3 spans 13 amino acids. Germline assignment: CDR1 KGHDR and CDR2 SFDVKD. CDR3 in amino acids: CATSEQGVQPQHF. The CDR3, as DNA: TGTGCCACCAGTGAACAAGGGGTGCAGCCCCAGCATTTT.